This entry describes one TCR beta chain. Its target is unknown. This specimen comes from a study of T cells in Graves' hyperthyroidism and ophthalmopathy. The study, taken as a whole, reports: The model foresaw ophthalmopathy a median roughly 6.6 months prior to onset.

Patients affected by ophthalmopathy presented a Clinical Activity Score of at least 3, a NOSPECS grade of at least 4, and disease duration below 3 months. Trimming removed 0 bases from V and 5 bases from J, with 11 bases in between. The CDR3 is made up of 15 amino acids. Germline loops: CDR1 ENHRY, CDR2 SYGVKD. Amplified TCR beta CDR3 regions came from RNA transcripts. The TCR CDR3 was amplified in a first-round RT-PCR using the HTBI primer set. One entry per CDR3 protein results from TCRdb running MiXCR on the multiplex PCR reads. Found here are hundreds of thousands of distinct CDR3 sequences, around 20% of them singletons; the top ten hold 34%.

What was sequenced was blood. This sequence joins TRBV10-3 and TRBJ2-1; tentatively, D is TRBD2 (6 bases). This TCR derives from a man younger than 45 with Graves' ophthalmopathy. CDR3 protein: CAISESTSSHNEQFF. The CDR3 bases are TGTGCCATCAGTGAGTCCACTAGCAGCCACAATGAGCAGTTCTTC.